One sample yielded the 21 T cell receptor beta chains listed below, sequenced in a study of cytomegalovirus exposure and HLA in healthy donors. Produced via immunoSEQ multiplex PCR; TCRdb's table is partial and in-frame only. The sample has roughly 180,000 clones, around nine tenths seen once. The sample consisted of PBMCs. The receptors derive from a man aged 25-40 years in good health and CMV-seropositive.

The V gene is TRBV6-5, the J gene TRBJ2-7, with 14 bases fitting TRBD2. CDR1 and CDR2 from the germline V gene are MNHEY and SVGAGI. The CDR3 loop spans 15 amino acids. V dropped 4 bases and J dropped 8; count of bases not matched to a gene: 7. The CDR3 nucleotides are TGTGCCAGCAGTTCCAGACTAGCGGGAGGGTGGAAGCAGTACTTC. Encoded protein: CASSSRLAGGWKQYF.

CDR3 sequence (DNA): TGTGCCAGCTCCCTGCTAAGCAATCAGCCCCAGCATTTT. Translated: CASSLLSNQPQHF. The V and J genes are TRBV18 and TRBJ1-5, with no clear D. The ends were cut back, 6 bases at V and 1 base at J, with 7 bases in the middle. The CDR3 is 13 residues long. Germline V lookup: CDR1 KGHSH, CDR2 LQKENI. The full variable domain, its missing parts supplied by reference TRBV18 and TRBJ1-5, is NAGVMQNPRHLVRRRGQEARLRCSPMKGHSHVYWYRQLPEEGLKFMVYLQKENIIDESGMPKERFSAEFPKEGPSILRIQQVVRGDSAAYFCASSLLSNQPQHFGDGTRLSIL.

This chain joins TRBV2 and TRBJ1-1, with D unclear. The CDR3 totals 14 residues. Trimming removed 8 bases from V and 1 base from J, with 14 bases in between. Germline values: CDR1 SNHLY, CDR2 FYNNEI. Written as DNA, the CDR3 is TGTGCCAGCCGGTGGAGGCAGTCGAACACTGAAGCTTTCTTT. Its translation: CASRWRQSNTEAFF.

The chain joins TRBV9 to TRBJ2-1; possibly TRBD2 for D (5 bases). The V end lost 4 bases, the J end lost 8 bases, and 25 bases lay between the germline ends. From germline, CDR1 is SGDLS and CDR2 YYNGEE. This CDR3 is 17 amino acids long. CDR3 in DNA: TGTGCCAGCAGCCCCCTTCGATCGGAGGTTTCGTTGGATGAGCAGTTCTTC. Translation: CASSPLRSEVSLDEQFF. The variable domain in full, with the rest retrieved from reference TRBV9 and TRBJ2-1, is DSGVTQTPKHLITATGQRVTLRCSPRSGDLSVYWYQQSLDQGLQFLIQYYNGEERAKGNILERFSAQQFPDLHSELNLSSLELGDSALYFCASSPLRSEVSLDEQFFGPGTRLTVL.

The V and J genes are TRBV7-7 and TRBJ2-5; no definite D call. Trimming shortened V by 5 bases and J by 3 bases, and 13 bases separated the two germline ends. Per germline, CDR1 SSHAT and CDR2 FNYEAQ (reference sequence). There are 14 residues in the CDR3. CDR3 residues: CASSPTGTKETQYF. CDR3 DNA sequence: TGTGCCAGCAGCCCTACCGGCACTAAAGAGACCCAGTACTTC.

This chain links TRBV6-1 with TRBJ1-5; D gene uncertain. Germline values: CDR1 MNHNS, CDR2 SASEGT. V gave up 4 bases and J gave up 3 bases, with 7 bases separating them. The CDR3 sequence is 13 residues long. CDR3 region: CASSVWVNQPQHF. The CDR3 DNA is TGTGCCAGCAGTGTTTGGGTCAATCAGCCCCAGCATTTT.

The CDR3 loop is CASSFGGNGNYGYTF. In DNA form, the CDR3 reads TGTGCCAGCAGCTTCGGGGGCAACGGTAACTATGGCTACACCTTC. The chain has TRBV11-3 and TRBJ1-2; D perhaps matches TRBD1 (6 bases). This CDR3 is 15 amino acids long. V was cut by 3 bases and J by 1 base, with 12 bases left in between. Germline V gene lookup returns CDR1 SGHNT and CDR2 YENEEA.

The gene calls are TRBV28 and TRBJ1-4, with TRBD1 matching 7 bases. V was pared by 3 bases and J by 5 bases, with 3 bases of the junction left unmatched. CDR1 and CDR2 (germline): MDHEN, SYDVKM. The CDR3 is made up of 14 amino acids. The CDR3 protein is CASSFYRGNEKLFF. The DNA for the CDR3 is TGTGCCAGCAGTTTTTACAGGGGAAATGAAAAACTGTTTTTT.

The CDR3 DNA sequence: TGTGCTAGTGGCCCAGGGACTACTAGCACAGATACGCAGTATTTT. Protein sequence: CASGPGTTSTDTQYF. The V call is TRBV12-5, the J call TRBJ2-3; the match to TRBD2 covers 7 bases. The germline V gene encodes CDR1 LGHNT and CDR2 FRNRAP. The ends lost 6 bases at V and 0 bases at J; junction bases unmatched: 6. The CDR3 consists of 15 residues.

In nucleotides, the CDR3 is TGTGCCAGCAGCTCTAGGGCCGGGGAGCTGTTTTTT. Translating gives CASSSRAGELFF. The genes are TRBV7-9 and TRBJ2-2, with D hard to call. Germline CDR1 and CDR2: SEHNR and FQNEAQ (reference sequence). CDR3 length: 12 amino acids. Trimming shortened V by 4 bases and J by 6 bases, and 6 bases separated the two germline ends.

This sequence joins TRBV5-1 and TRBJ1-2; 8 bases are a match to TRBD1. This CDR3 is built from 17 residues. Germline V lookup: CDR1 SGHRS, CDR2 YFSETQ. V shed 2 bases, J shed 7 bases, and the junction held 16 bases outside the gene matches. The CDR3 here is CASSFSGTGFLFGGYTF. The CDR3 DNA is TGCGCCAGCAGCTTCTCCGGGACAGGTTTTCTATTTGGTGGCTACACCTTC. Together with reference TRBV5-1 and TRBJ1-2, the CDR3 gives the full variable domain: KAGVTQTPRYLIKTRGQQVTLSCSPISGHRSVSWYQQTPGQGLQFLFEYFSETQRNKGNFPGRFSGRQFSNSRSEMNVSTLELGDSALYLCASSFSGTGFLFGGYTFGSGTRLTVV.

This clone was observed once. J is TRBJ2-3 and V is TRBV29-1; no clear D. The CDR3 has 12 amino acids. The V end lost 8 bases, the J end lost 4 bases, and 13 bases lay between the germline ends. Germline V gene data show CDR1 as SQVTM and CDR2 as ANQGSEA. The CDR3 DNA reads as TGCAGCTCGGACGGTGTACCAGATACGCAGTATTTT. It is translated as CSSDGVPDTQYF.

A note on this clone: The germline gene is not matched at one end of the junction; a read error may be the cause. The gene calls are TRBV7-7 and TRBJ1-4, with 8 nucleotides matching TRBD1. This CDR3 is built from 15 residues. Per the germline V gene, CDR1 is SSHAT and CDR2 is FNYEAQ (reference sequence). The CDR3 DNA sequence: TGTGCTAGCAGCTTAGGGGACAGGATCAACGAAAAACTGTTTTTT. Protein product: CASSLGDRINEKLFF.

The rearrangement uses TRBV27 and TRBJ2-7; D is perhaps TRBD2 (7 bases). Trimming cost V 2 bases and J 3 bases, with 11 bases left between them. The CDR3 runs to 14 residues. The germline V gene encodes CDR1 MNHEY and CDR2 SMNVEV (reference sequence). Here the CDR3 reads CASSLRGGYYEQYF. Written as DNA, the CDR3 is TGTGCCAGCAGTTTACGCGGGGGCTACTACGAGCAGTACTTC.

The chain uses TRBV9 and TRBJ2-2; 10 bases agree with TRBD2. Germline V lookup: CDR1 SGDLS, CDR2 YYNGEE. The CDR3 spans 17 residues. J lost 6 bases, V lost 7 bases, and 15 bases had no gene match. The CDR3 loop is CASARSQAGGGSGELFF. In nucleotides, the CDR3 is TGTGCCAGCGCTAGGTCCCAAGCGGGAGGGGGTTCCGGGGAGCTGTTTTTT.

V and J are TRBV11-2 and TRBJ1-1, with a weak D call TRBD1 (5 bases). V gave up 6 bases and J gave up 1 base, with 6 bases separating them. The CDR3 is 12 amino acids. Germline V gene lookup returns CDR1 SGHAT and CDR2 FQNNGV. The CDR3 region is CASRDTNTEAFF. Here the CDR3 DNA reads TGTGCCAGCAGGGACACGAACACTGAAGCTTTCTTT. The complete variable domain, with remaining parts taken from reference TRBV11-2 and TRBJ1-1, reads EAGVAQSPRYKIIEKRQSVAFWCNPISGHATLYWYQQILGQGPKLLIQFQNNGVVDDSQLPKDRFSAERLKGVDSTLKIQPAKLEDSAVYLCASRDTNTEAFFGQGTRLTVV.

The V and J genes are TRBV10-3 and TRBJ1-1; 8 bases line up with TRBD1. Germline assignment: CDR1 ENHRY and CDR2 SYGVKD. Losses at the gene ends were 0 bases for V and 3 bases for J; bases not matched to a gene: 3. The CDR3 is made up of 15 amino acids. CDR3 in amino acids: CAISESGTGDTEAFF. CDR3 nucleotides: TGTGCCATCAGTGAGTCTGGGACAGGAGACACTGAAGCTTTCTTT.

The chain uses TRBV7-3 and TRBJ1-2; D is unresolved. CDR3 length: 12 residues. V lost 4 bases and J lost 8, with 11 bases in between. Germline loops: CDR1 SGHTA, CDR2 FQGTGA. In DNA form, the CDR3 reads TGTGCCAGCAGCTCCCGGACGGGAGGCTACACCTTC. This gives the protein CASSSRTGGYTF.

The chain uses TRBV6-6 and TRBJ1-1, with unresolved D. Germline V gene data show CDR1 as MNHNY and CDR2 as SVGAGI (reference sequence). This CDR3 spans 12 amino acids. The V end was cut by 0 bases, the J end by 8 bases, with 7 bases between. The CDR3 protein is CASSYSRREAFF. The DNA of the CDR3 is TGTGCCAGCAGTTACTCGAGAAGGGAAGCTTTCTTT.

The CDR3 region has the DNA TGTGCCAGCAGCTTCGGACGGTGGATCTACGAGCAGTACTTC. Translated: CASSFGRWIYEQYF. This chain joins TRBV11-2 and TRBJ2-7; no reliable D call. The CDR3 contains 14 residues. The V gene's germline CDR1 is SGHAT and CDR2 FQNNGV. V was cut by 3 bases and J by 3 bases, with 12 bases left in between.

V usage is TRBV6-4 and J usage is TRBJ2-1; D gene unclear. The CDR3 has 17 residues. V was shortened by 0 bases and J by 0 bases, with 12 bases between the two germline ends. Germline assignment: CDR1 MRHNA and CDR2 SNTAGT. CDR3 amino acids: CASSDSAGPGSYNEQFF. For the CDR3, the DNA is TGTGCCAGCAGTGACTCGGCAGGACCGGGCTCCTACAATGAGCAGTTCTTC.